The following is a T cell receptor (beta chain) sequence with its context. This clone appeared once. The clone's antigen remains unknown. No quality values exist for individual bases; no much larger clone is one base distant. The cohort comprised 550 to 700 healthy bone marrow donors. At the time of sampling, every cohort member was nominally healthy, though immune exposures that went unrecorded were likely present. The donor was CMV seropositive and belonged to the group of over 250 seropositive cohort members. Every donor gave a peripheral blood sample, and the peripheral blood mononuclear cells from that sample were used for TCR beta sequencing. The Qiagen DNeasy Blood Extraction Kit was used to extract genomic DNA from the blood cell samples. The CDR3, cysteine through phenylalanine, is 14 amino acids long. Solely the CDR3 DNA is kept, with 42 bases framed from the first base. At the junction V is shortened by 4 bases and J by 5 bases; bases outside the gene matches: 8. CDR1 is given as SGHDT and CDR2 as YYEEEE, both from the germline V gene.

These data are taken from a study of cytomegalovirus exposure and HLA in healthy donors (dated by TCRdb to about 2017). In terms of the full investigation: An earlier analysis of more than 550 of the donors reported 276 Gb of sequence data and some 110 million unique TCR beta sequences obtained from some 200 million T cells. A later genetic analysis used genome-wide SNP genotypes for about 65% of the 666 donors, treating that subset as a discovery cohort. The study combined high-throughput TCR immunosequencing, statistical association of individual TCRs with disease status, and machine learning to predict cytomegalovirus infection status. A later analysis re-analyzed previously published TCR beta repertoires from approximately 670 donors and added high-resolution HLA genotyping to study TCR occurrence patterns. An early release covering approximately 600 HLA-typed donors comprised approximately 300 gigabases of sequencing data and roughly 86 million unique TCR sequences. HLA typing covered class I and class II loci at four-digit resolution. Rather than drawing on any new phenotypic data, the later analysis identified candidate immune exposures from TCR beta sequences and the way those sequences occurred across donors. Every repertoire in the discovery cohort had been generated on one and the same sequencing platform. Among about 360 genotyped donors of the cohort, an average of around 240,000 unique TCR beta nucleotide sequences were sequenced per donor, roughly a sixth of them non-productive. The study aimed to test whether signatures of past pathogen exposure could be identified by cataloging public T cell receptors. Besides the first cohort of roughly 700 subjects, a separate validation cohort made up of over 100 different subjects was used. To decide whether each TCR beta V gene segment behaved as functional or pseudogenic, an earlier analysis of some 540 of the donors relied on high-throughput TCR beta sequencing. Donor age, sex, ethnicity and CMV serostatus were collected together with the repertoire data. About five DR-DQ haplotypes were handled as single units for association and clustering, since linkage in the cohort was strong. Among the 398 genotyped donors, about 83% belonged to the genetic ancestry cluster associated with self-reported Caucasian donors. The study used immunosequencing to profile the T cell repertoires of more than 650 subjects and linked those repertoires to cytomegalovirus serostatus. The number of typed donors differed by locus: about 620-640 for A, B, C, DRB1 and DQB1; 522 for DQA1; about 600 for DPA1; and around 470 for DPB1. Summary of the overall study and its limitations: In an earlier analysis of roughly 500 of the donors, most TCR beta V segments appeared in productive rearrangements about 87% or about 30% of the time, broadly matching IMGT annotations. A further reported finding was that TCR beta sequences accurately predicted the HLA-A and HLA-B alleles for most subjects in the first cohort. Correlated functional status among segregating V segments might be attributable to linkage disequilibrium, but an unknown experimental factor could not be ruled out. About 17 rarely observed V segments, including chromosome 9 orphons, were excluded from the earlier analysis of approximately 500 of the donors because counts were too low. The study gave a list of under 200 TCR beta chains associated with cytomegalovirus. Assigning TCR associations to individual alleles was difficult when HLA alleles, especially DR and DQ, strongly co-occurred. Most TCR sequences were observed very rarely across donors, whereas some public TCRs were present in many individuals. Some IMGT-functional V segments, including TRBV6-2 and TRBV6-3, could not be told apart with the 87-base-pair reads, so those segments were excluded. According to a later analysis, most CMV-associated TCR beta chains appeared to be HLA-restricted, and the HLA associations seemed to be driven largely by CMV exposure. The authors suggested that the approach could potentially be extended to other disease states and immunological phenotypes. A later analysis found that HLA-associated TCR beta chains were more clonally expanded and had lower generation probabilities than equally common non-associated chains. A group of highly shared sequence variants was considered likely to be a technical artifact of the sequencing pipeline. The presence/absence analyses assumed that sequencing depth was roughly uniform across donors, and that assumption may not be true. According to a later analysis, parvovirus B19, influenza, CMV and Epstein-Barr virus appeared linked to several top co-occurrence clusters. The cohort was sequenced for TCR beta chains only, and without alpha or paired-chain data the features that could be detected were limited. Because HLA typing was unavailable for some donors at each locus, only the typed subset was used in association tests. Compared with the approximately 670-donor mean, donors in an Asian-associated ancestry cluster had fewer N-insertions in productive TCRs, according to a later genetic analysis. According to a later analysis, TCR association rates differed among HLA loci, with DRB1 alleles showing the most associated TCRs and HLA-C alleles showing the fewest. The only immune exposure information available for the cohort was CMV serostatus. A few of the identified cytomegalovirus-associated TCR beta chains were confirmed in vitro to be specific for cytomegalovirus antigens. A later genetic analysis associated a missense DCLRE1C variant with V-gene and J-gene trimming of TCR beta chains, and an independent cohort replicated the association. The classifier was reported to diagnose cytomegalovirus status with high specificity and sensitivity in both the original and validation cohorts. In a later analysis, 16,951 TCR beta sequences were associated with specific HLA alleles at a false discovery rate of 0.05.

Preparation of the library involved the immunoSEQ multiplex PCR assay. A mixture of 60 forward primers for TCR Vbeta segments and 13 reverse primers for TCR Jbeta segments was used in the multiplex PCR. The CDR3 region of rearranged TCR beta genes was amplified from genomic DNA with a multiplex PCR assay. On the Illumina HiSeq System, the amplified TCR beta libraries were sequenced as 87-base-pair reads. The paper's processing steps were these. A later analysis counted approximately 76 million unique TCR beta chains across the 550 to 750 repertoires, and approximately 11 million of these chains were shared by at least two donors. To remove PCR and sequencing errors, raw reads were error-corrected and collapsed into unique sequences using a nearest-neighbor algorithm that merged closely related sequences. To assign V, D and J gene segments, CDR3 sequences were aligned to IMGT reference sequences. Each retained sequence needed at least a six-nucleotide match to both a V gene segment and a J gene segment. Rearrangements were called productive when the CDR3 lacked stop codons and stayed in frame with V and J; all others were non-productive. CDR3 was defined according to IMGT convention as the region running from the second conserved V-encoded cysteine to the conserved J-encoded phenylalanine. The earlier analysis of about 620 of the donors excluded sequences that lacked an unambiguous match to a single V gene segment. An earlier analysis of a few hundred of the donors called V segments functional above 56.7% productive rearrangements and segregating when the between-donor standard deviation exceeded 5%. A statistical classification framework was built to diagnose cytomegalovirus status from the catalog of TCR beta chain sequences. In a later analysis, TCR nucleotide sequences were compared against IMGT/GENE-DB human TR gene sequences so that V and J genes could be assigned. The TCRdist pipeline was used in a later analysis to assign CDR3 sequences and most-parsimonious VDJ recombination scenarios. A later analysis defined each TCR beta chain by its CDR3 amino acid sequence plus V-gene family, and excluded reads lacking a unique V-gene family. To address suspected cross-contamination and a sequencing artifact, a later analysis removed approximately 600 highly shared, low-generation-probability nucleotide sequences. For each public chain, a later analysis derived a clonal expansion index from normalized ranks of inferred template counts within each repertoire. In a later analysis, generation probabilities were computed using a VDJ recombination model fitted to out-of-frame rearrangements, and the results were checked against IGoR. A later analysis scored TCR-TCR, TCR-HLA and TCR-CMV co-occurrence with hypergeometric tests, applying a repertoire-size bias correction to TCR pairs. In a later analysis, false discovery rates were estimated by permuting HLA or CMV assignments 20 times. In a later analysis, co-occurring TCRs were grouped using DBSCAN, with TCRdist sequence similarity added in when clustering inside HLA-allele-positive subsets. Repertoires with fewer than 30,000 or more than 120,000 public chains were left out of co-occurrence clustering, as were a few repertoires with anomalous nucleotide sharing. The source is immuneACCESS, and TCRdb retained only in-frame sequences with V and J called. Part of the clones is not carried over; for the studies checked, unresolved V genes explain less than half of this, and the remainder is unexplained. The V and J calls and the clone size are those of that table, but D and trimming were determined from the DNA. Counted in this sample were approximately 73,000 clones; about two thirds of them appeared once. In total, the top ten clones hold 4.5% to 6% of the sample.

Source material: PBMCs. This TCR was sampled from a man between 25 and 39 years old in good health and CMV-seropositive. Here the chain combines TRBV5-6 and TRBJ1-1; TRBD1 agrees with 7 junctional bases. This receptor carries the CDR3 CASSRYRGPTEAFF. The DNA is TGTGCCAGCAGCAGATACAGGGGTCCAACTGAAGCTTTCTTT.